Listed here is a single T cell receptor (beta chain). These data belong to a study of T cells in Graves' hyperthyroidism and ophthalmopathy. Looking at the study overall: At the time of initial diagnosis and before any treatment, peripheral blood was collected.

Patients showing uncontrolled infection, other autoimmune disease, pregnancy or lactation were ineligible. Amplified regions were TCR beta CDR3 sequences from RNA transcripts. When the TCR CDR3 underwent first-round RT-PCR, the HTBI primer set was used. TCRdb processed the multiplex PCR reads anew with MiXCR; each CDR3 protein has one entry. The table lists 150,000 or so distinct CDR3 sequences, approximately 20% of them singletons. V was clipped by 9 bases and J by 1 base, with 16 bases between them. The germline V gene encodes CDR1 MNHEY and CDR2 SMNVEV (reference sequence). This CDR3 region has 15 residues.

This clonotype originated in a woman aged 50 to 60 with Graves' hyperthyroidism that later progressed to Graves' ophthalmopathy. The rearrangement uses TRBV27 and TRBJ2-1; D gene uncertain. What was sequenced was blood. The DNA for the CDR3 is TGTGCCAGTAAGCCCGGCGAAAGTTCCTACAATGAGCAGTTCTTC. Encoded protein: CASKPGESSYNEQFF.